The subject of this entry is one T cell receptor (beta chain). What it binds is unknown. This CDR3 comprises 16 residues. Trimming removed 4 bases at V and 4 bases at J, with 17 bases between. CDR1 is MNHEY and CDR2 is SMNVEV in the germline V gene (reference sequence). This sample stems from a study of cytomegalovirus exposure and HLA in healthy donors. Study-level background: Falling in the Caucasian-associated ancestry cluster were about 82% of 350 to 400 genotyped donors.

Study observations and caveats: Later on, an analysis found that several of the most significant clusters appeared to be linked to common viral pathogens, which included parvovirus B19.

The PCR contained 60 Vbeta and 13 Jbeta primers. Using immunoSEQ multiplex PCR, the repertoire was profiled, and TCRdb retains in-frame clones only, with some absent. The profile covers around 230,000 clones, with roughly 80% appearing a single time and 4.5% to 7% taken by the ten largest. V usage is TRBV27 and J usage is TRBJ2-1; possible D gene TRBD2, 6 bases. Sequencing was done on a sample of PBMCs. The clonotype comes from a man between 35 and 55 years old in good health and CMV-seropositive. The CDR3 DNA follows: TGTGCCAGCAGTTCCGGGACTTTTGGAGCGTACAATGAGCAGTTCTTC. This gives the protein CASSSGTFGAYNEQFF.